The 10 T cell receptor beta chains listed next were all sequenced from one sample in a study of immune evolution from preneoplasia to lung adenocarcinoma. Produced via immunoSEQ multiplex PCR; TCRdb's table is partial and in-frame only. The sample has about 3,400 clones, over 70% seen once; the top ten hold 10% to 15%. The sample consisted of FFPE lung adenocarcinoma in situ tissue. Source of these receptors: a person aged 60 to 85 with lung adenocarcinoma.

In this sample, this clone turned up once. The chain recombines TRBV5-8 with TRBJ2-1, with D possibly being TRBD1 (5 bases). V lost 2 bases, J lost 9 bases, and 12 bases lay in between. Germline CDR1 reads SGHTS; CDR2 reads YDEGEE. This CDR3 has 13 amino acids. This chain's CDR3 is CASSFSLRGEQFF. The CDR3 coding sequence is TGTGCCAGCAGCTTTTCCCTTAGGGGTGAGCAGTTCTTC.

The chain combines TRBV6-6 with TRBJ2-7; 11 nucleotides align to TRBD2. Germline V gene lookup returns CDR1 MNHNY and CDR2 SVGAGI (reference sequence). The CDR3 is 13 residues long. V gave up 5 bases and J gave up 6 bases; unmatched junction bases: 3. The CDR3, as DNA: TGTGCCAGCAGTCCTGGGACTAGCGGCGAGCAGTACTTC. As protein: CASSPGTSGEQYF.

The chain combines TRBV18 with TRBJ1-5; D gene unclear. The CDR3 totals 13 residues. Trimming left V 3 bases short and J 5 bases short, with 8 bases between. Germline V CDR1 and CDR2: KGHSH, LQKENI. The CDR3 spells CASSPGGDQPQHF. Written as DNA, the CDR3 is TGTGCCAGCTCACCGGGAGGCGATCAGCCCCAGCATTTT.

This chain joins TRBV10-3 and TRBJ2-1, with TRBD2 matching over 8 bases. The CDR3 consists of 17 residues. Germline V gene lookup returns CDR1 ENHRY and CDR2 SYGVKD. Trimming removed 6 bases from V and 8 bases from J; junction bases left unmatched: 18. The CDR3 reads CAISPNFGGAYRDEQFF. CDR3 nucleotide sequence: TGTGCCATCAGCCCTAACTTCGGGGGGGCCTATAGAGATGAGCAGTTCTTC.

The CDR3 reads CASGLVQDRRYF. The DNA for the CDR3 is TGTGCTAGTGGTTTGGTACAGGACAGAAGGTACTTC. V usage is TRBV12-5 and J usage is TRBJ2-7; perhaps TRBD1 as D (6 bases). Germline lookup yields CDR1 LGHNT and CDR2 FRNRAP. The CDR3 spans 12 residues. Trimming stripped 0 bases from V and 12 bases from J, with 12 bases between.

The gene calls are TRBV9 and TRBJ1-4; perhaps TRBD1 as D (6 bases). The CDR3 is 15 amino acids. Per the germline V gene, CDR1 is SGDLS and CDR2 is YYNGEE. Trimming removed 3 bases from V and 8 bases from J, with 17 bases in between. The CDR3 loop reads CASSARGYGREKLFF. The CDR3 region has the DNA TGTGCCAGCAGCGCCAGGGGTTACGGGCGAGAAAAACTGTTTTTT.

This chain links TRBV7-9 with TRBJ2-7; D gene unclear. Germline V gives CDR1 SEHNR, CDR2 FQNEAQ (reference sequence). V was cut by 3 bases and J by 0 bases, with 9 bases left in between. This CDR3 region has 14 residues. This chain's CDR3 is CASSLTPSSYEQYF. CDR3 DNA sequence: TGTGCCAGCAGCTTGACTCCTAGCTCCTACGAGCAGTACTTC.

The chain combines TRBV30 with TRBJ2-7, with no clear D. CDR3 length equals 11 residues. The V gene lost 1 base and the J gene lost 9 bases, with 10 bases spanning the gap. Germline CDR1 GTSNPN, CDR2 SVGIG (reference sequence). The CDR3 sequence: CAWSGLASQYF. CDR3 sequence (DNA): TGTGCCTGGAGTGGGCTCGCTTCGCAGTACTTC.

The CDR3 nucleotides are TGTGCCAGCTCCCGTAATCCCGAAAACACCGGGGAGCTGTTTTTT. This encodes CASSRNPENTGELFF. This chain connects TRBV18 to TRBJ2-2; D unresolved. This CDR3 spans 15 amino acids. V lost 6 bases and J 2 bases, leaving 13 bases between the germline ends. Germline CDR1 KGHSH, CDR2 LQKENI.

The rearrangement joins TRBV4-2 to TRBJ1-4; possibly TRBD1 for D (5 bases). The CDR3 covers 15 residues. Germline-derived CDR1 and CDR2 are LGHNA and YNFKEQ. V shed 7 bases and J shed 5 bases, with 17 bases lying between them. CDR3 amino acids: CASNPWGGSNEKLFF. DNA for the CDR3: TGTGCCAGCAACCCCTGGGGGGGTTCAAATGAAAAACTGTTTTTT.